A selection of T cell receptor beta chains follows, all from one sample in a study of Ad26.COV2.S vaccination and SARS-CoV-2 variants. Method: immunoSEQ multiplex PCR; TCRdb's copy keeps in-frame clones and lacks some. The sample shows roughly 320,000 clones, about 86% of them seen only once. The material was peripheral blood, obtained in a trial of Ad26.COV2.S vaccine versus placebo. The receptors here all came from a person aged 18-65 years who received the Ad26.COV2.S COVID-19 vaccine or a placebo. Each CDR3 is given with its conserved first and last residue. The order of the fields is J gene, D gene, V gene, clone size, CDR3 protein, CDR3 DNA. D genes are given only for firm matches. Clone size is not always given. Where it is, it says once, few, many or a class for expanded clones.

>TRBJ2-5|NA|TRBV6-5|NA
CASKKSVQETQYF
TGTGCCAGCAAGAAGTCGGTCCAAGAGACCCAGTACTTC
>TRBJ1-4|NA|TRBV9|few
CASSVEGEKLFF
TGTGCCAGCAGCGTAGAGGGTGAAAAACTGTTTTTT
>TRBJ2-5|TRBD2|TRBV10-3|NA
CAISGLAGGETQYF
TGTGCCATCAGTGGGCTAGCGGGGGGGGAGACCCAGTACTTC
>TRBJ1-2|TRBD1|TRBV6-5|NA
CASSQGTGVGYGYTF
TGTGCCAGCAGTCAGGGGACAGGGGTTGGCTATGGCTACACCTTC
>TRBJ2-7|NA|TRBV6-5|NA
CASRLGGSSYEQYF
TGTGCCAGCAGATTGGGGGGATCCTCCTACGAGCAGTACTTC
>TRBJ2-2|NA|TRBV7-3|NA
CASSQGRPGAGELFF
TGTGCCAGCAGCCAGGGACGGCCAGGGGCCGGGGAGCTGTTTTTT
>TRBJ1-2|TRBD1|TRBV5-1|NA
CASSPGQGGYTF
TGCGCCAGCAGCCCCGGACAGGGTGGCTACACCTTC
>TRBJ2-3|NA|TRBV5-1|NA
CASSLGRREDTQYF
TGCGCCAGCAGCTTGGGTAGGAGAGAGGATACGCAGTATTTT
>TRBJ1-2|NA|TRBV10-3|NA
CAIREQSFRYGYTF
TGTGCCATCAGAGAGCAATCGTTTCGCTATGGCTACACCTTC
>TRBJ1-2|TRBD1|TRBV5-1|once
CASRPDRGLRFGYTF
TGCGCCAGCAGACCGGACAGGGGGCTGCGGTTTGGCTACACCTTC
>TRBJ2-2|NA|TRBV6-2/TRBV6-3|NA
CASSKLRGTSFVGELFF
TGTGCCAGCAGTAAACTCCGGGGCACTAGTTTTGTCGGGGAGCTGTTTTTT
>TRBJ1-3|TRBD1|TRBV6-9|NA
CASSSKRTGAGNTIYF
TGTGCCAGCAGTTCAAAAAGGACAGGGGCTGGAAACACCATATATTTT
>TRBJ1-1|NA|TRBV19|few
CAGGSGQGFMNTEAFF
TGTGCCGGGGGTTCGGGGCAGGGCTTCATGAACACTGAAGCTTTCTTT
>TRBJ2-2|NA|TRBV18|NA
CASSRAATGELFF
TGTGCCAGCTCACGGGCAGCAACCGGGGAGCTGTTTTTT
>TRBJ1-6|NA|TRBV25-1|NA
CASSESRESDSPLHF
TGTGCCAGCAGTGAATCCAGGGAAAGTGATTCACCCCTCCACTTT
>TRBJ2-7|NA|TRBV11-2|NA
CASSYVTYEQYF
TGTGCCAGCAGCTATGTTACCTACGAGCAGTACTTC
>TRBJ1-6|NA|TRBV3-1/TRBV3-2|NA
CASSLGDSSYNSPLHF
TGTGCCAGCAGCCTAGGGGACTCCTCCTATAATTCACCCCTCCACTTT
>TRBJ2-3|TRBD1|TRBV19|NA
CASSTYGTGASDTQYF
TGTGCCAGTAGTACTTACGGGACAGGGGCCTCAGATACGCAGTATTTT
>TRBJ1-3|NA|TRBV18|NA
CASSPGVAGTSGNTIYF
TGTGCCAGCTCACCAGGTGTAGCAGGGACCTCTGGAAACACCATATATTTT
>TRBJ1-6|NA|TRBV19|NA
CASSVSRDGNSPLHF
TGTGCCAGTAGTGTCTCGCGGGACGGGAATTCACCCCTCCACTTT
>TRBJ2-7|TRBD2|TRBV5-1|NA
CASSLGLAGGAAHEQYF
TGCGCCAGCAGCTTAGGACTAGCGGGGGGCGCGGCCCACGAGCAGTACTTC
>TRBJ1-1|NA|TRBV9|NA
CASSVGQGIGRTEAFF
TGTGCCAGCAGCGTAGGGCAGGGGATCGGAAGGACTGAAGCTTTCTTT
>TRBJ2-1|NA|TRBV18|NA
CASSPVGGRTYNEQFF
TGTGCCAGCTCACCAGTGGGGGGAAGGACATACAATGAGCAGTTCTTC
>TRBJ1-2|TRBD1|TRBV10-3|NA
CAISGDRGLSNYGYTF
TGTGCCATCAGTGGGGACAGGGGCTTGTCTAACTATGGCTACACCTTC
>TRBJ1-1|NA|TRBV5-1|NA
CASSRGDGRLGTEAFF
TGCGCCAGCAGCCGTGGGGACGGAAGGTTGGGAACTGAAGCTTTCTTT
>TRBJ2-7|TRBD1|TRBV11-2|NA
CASSPGQVVEQYF
TGTGCCAGCAGCCCGGGACAGGTGGTAGAGCAGTACTTC
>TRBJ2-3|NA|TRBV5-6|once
CASSASTNADTQYF
TGTGCCAGCAGCGCTAGCACGAACGCAGATACGCAGTATTTT
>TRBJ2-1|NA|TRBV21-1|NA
CASSKATARLDSYNEQFF
TGTGCCAGCAGCAAAGCGACGGCCCGCCTAGACTCTTACAATGAGCAGTTCTTC
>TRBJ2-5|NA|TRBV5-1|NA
CASSLIVGLQETQYF
TGCGCCAGCAGCTTAATAGTAGGGCTACAAGAGACCCAGTACTTC
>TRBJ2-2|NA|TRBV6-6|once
CASKAAGLSGELFF
TGTGCCAGCAAGGCTGCAGGGTTAAGCGGGGAGCTGTTTTTT
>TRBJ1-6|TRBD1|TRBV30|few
CAWDRGNSPLHF
TGTGCCTGGGACAGGGGCAATTCACCCCTCCACTTT
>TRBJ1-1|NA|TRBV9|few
CASSKDSKAFF
TGTGCCAGCAGCAAAGACAGTAAAGCTTTCTTT
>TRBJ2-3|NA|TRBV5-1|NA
CASSSFTDTQYF
TGCGCCAGCAGCTCTTTCACAGATACGCAGTATTTT
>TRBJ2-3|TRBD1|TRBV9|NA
CASSGGTGFSTDTQYF
TGTGCCAGCAGCGGTGGGACAGGGTTTAGCACAGATACGCAGTATTTT
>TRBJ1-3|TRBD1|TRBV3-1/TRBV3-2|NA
CASSPIGQGARGNTIYF
TGTGCCAGCAGCCCGATAGGACAGGGGGCGCGTGGAAACACCATATATTTT
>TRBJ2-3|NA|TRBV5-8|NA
CASSLEVGGQPDTQYF
TGTGCCAGCAGCTTGGAGGTGGGGGGGCAGCCAGATACGCAGTATTTT
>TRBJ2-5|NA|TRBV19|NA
CASSIARGPETQYF
TGTGCCAGTAGTATAGCGCGGGGGCCAGAGACCCAGTACTTC
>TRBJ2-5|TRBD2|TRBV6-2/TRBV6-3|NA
CASSRGTSGGKETQYF
TGTGCCAGCAGTCGTGGGACTAGCGGGGGAAAAGAGACCCAGTACTTC
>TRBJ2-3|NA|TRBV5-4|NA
CASSLASDTQYF
TGTGCCAGCAGCTTGGCTTCAGATACGCAGTATTTT
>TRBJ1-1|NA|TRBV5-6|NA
CASSYSQNTEAFF
TGTGCCAGCAGCTATTCCCAGAACACTGAAGCTTTCTTT
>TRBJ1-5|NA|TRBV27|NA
CASSLKMDQPQHF
TGTGCCAGCAGTTTAAAGATGGATCAGCCCCAGCATTTT
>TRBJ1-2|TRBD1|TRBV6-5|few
CASRRQGGYTF
TGTGCCAGCAGAAGACAGGGGGGCTACACCTTC
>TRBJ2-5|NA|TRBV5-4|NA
CASSPYELETQYF
TGTGCCAGCAGCCCGTATGAGTTGGAGACCCAGTACTTC
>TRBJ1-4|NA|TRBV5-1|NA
CASSLGSTTNEKLFF
TGCGCCAGCAGCTTGGGGAGCACAACTAATGAAAAACTGTTTTTT
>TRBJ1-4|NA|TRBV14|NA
CASTQKNGGGRGLLNEKLFF
TGTGCCAGCACCCAAAAAAACGGGGGGGGTAGGGGCCTCCTGAATGAAAAACTGTTTTTT
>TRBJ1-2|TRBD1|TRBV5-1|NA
CASSQLDRGGYTF
TGCGCCAGCAGCCAACTAGACAGGGGGGGCTACACCTTC
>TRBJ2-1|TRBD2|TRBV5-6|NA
CASRTSGGNNEQFF
TGTGCCAGCAGAACTAGCGGGGGAAACAATGAGCAGTTCTTC
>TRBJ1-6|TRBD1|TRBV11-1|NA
CASSHPPGQPNSPLHF
TGTGCCAGCAGCCATCCTCCGGGACAGCCTAATTCACCCCTCCACTTT
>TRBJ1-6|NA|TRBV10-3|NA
CAISGQRRSPLHF
TGTGCCATCAGCGGGCAGAGACGTTCACCCCTCCACTTT
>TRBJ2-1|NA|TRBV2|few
CASSEGVGRNNEQFF
TGTGCCAGCAGTGAAGGGGTCGGCAGGAACAATGAGCAGTTCTTC
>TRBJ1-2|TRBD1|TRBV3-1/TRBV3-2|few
CASSQRQGIGYTF
TGTGCCAGCAGCCAGAGACAGGGGATCGGCTACACCTTC
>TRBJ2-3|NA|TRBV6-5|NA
CASSFGRGYTDTQYF
TGTGCCAGCAGTTTTGGGAGGGGGTACACAGATACGCAGTATTTT
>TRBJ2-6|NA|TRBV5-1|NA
CASSQGFSGANVLTF
TGCGCCAGCAGCCAGGGGTTCTCTGGGGCCAACGTCCTGACTTTC
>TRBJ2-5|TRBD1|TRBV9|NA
CASSAGTGGGQETQYF
TGTGCCAGCAGCGCTGGGACAGGGGGCGGCCAAGAGACCCAGTACTTC
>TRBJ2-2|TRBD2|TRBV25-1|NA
CASRKTSGVPGELFF
TGTGCCAGCAGGAAGACTAGCGGGGTCCCCGGGGAGCTGTTTTTT
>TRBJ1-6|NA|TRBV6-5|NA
CASKTGPKWSPLHF
TGTGCCAGCAAAACGGGGCCTAAATGGTCACCCCTCCACTTT